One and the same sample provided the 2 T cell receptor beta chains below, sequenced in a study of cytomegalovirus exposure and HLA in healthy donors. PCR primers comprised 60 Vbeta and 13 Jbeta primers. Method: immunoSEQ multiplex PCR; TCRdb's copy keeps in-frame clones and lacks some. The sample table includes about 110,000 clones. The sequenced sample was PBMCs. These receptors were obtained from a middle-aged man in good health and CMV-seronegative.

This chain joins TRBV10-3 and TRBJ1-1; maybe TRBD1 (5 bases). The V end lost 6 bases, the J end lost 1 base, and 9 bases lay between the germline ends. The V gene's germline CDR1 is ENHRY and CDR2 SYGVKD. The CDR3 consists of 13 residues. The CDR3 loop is CAIRRDWNTEAFF. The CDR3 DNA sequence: TGTGCCATCAGGAGGGACTGGAACACTGAAGCTTTCTTT.

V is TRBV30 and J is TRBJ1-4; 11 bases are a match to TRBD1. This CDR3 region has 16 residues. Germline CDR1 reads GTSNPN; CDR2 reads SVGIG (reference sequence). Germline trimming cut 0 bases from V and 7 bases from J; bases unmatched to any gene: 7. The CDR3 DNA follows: TGTGCCTGGAGTGTACTCGGGACAGGGGGTGGTGAAAAACTGTTTTTT. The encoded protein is CAWSVLGTGGGEKLFF.